Listed below are T cell receptor beta chains from one sample, sequenced in a study of blood T cell repertoires in COVID-19. TCRdb keeps only in-frame clones here, not all; method: immunoSEQ multiplex PCR. The sample consists of 350,000 to 450,000 clones, around 83% of them appearing once. The material sequenced was PBMCs or T cells enriched from blood (not recorded which). The source of these receptors is a woman between 45 and 65 years old who had recovered from COVID-19. Both conserved end residues are part of each CDR3. The D gene is left open where the match is weak. Clone size is given for some rows only: seen once, a few or many times, or a class if the clone is expanded.

V	size	J	D	CDR3	DNA
TRBV6-5	NA	TRBJ1-6	NA	CASSYYGSSYNSPLHF	TGTGCCAGCAGTTATTATGGCAGCTCCTATAATTCACCCCTCCACTTT
TRBV11-2	NA	TRBJ1-2	NA	CASSLGFSGISF	TGTGCCAGCAGCTTAGGGTTCTCCGGGATCTCCTTC
TRBV5-4	NA	TRBJ1-1	NA	CASSFYVQANTEAFF	TGTGCCAGCAGCTTTTATGTACAGGCGAACACTGAAGCTTTCTTT
TRBV7-2	NA	TRBJ2-7	NA	CASSLDSSYEQYF	TGTGCCAGCAGCTTGGACAGCTCCTACGAGCAGTACTTC
TRBV5-4	few	TRBJ2-2	TRBD2	CASSLDSGGASTGELFF	TGTGCCAGCAGCTTGGATAGCGGGGGGGCCAGCACCGGGGAGCTGTTTTTT
TRBV27	NA	TRBJ2-5	NA	CASAHRRVRTETQYF	TGTGCCAGCGCCCACCGCAGGGTACGAACCGAGACCCAGTACTTC
TRBV30	once	TRBJ1-6	NA	CAWSVTPVGVQSPLHF	TGTGCCTGGAGTGTAACCCCTGTAGGGGTCCAGTCACCCCTCCACTTT
TRBV2	NA	TRBJ1-2	NA	CASKGGQASYGYTF	TGTGCCAGCAAAGGTGGGCAGGCGTCCTATGGCTACACCTTC
TRBV5-1	once	TRBJ2-5	TRBD2	CASSIGLDQETQYF	TGCGCCAGCAGCATAGGACTAGATCAAGAGACCCAGTACTTC
TRBV7-3	large	TRBJ1-1	TRBD1	CASSLGTGGLDTEAFF	TGTGCCAGCAGCTTAGGGACAGGGGGGTTGGACACTGAAGCTTTCTTT
TRBV7-2	NA	TRBJ2-5	NA	CASSSTGGGWETQYF	TGTGCCAGCAGCTCCACGGGTGGGGGCTGGGAGACCCAGTACTTC
TRBV13	NA	TRBJ2-3	TRBD1	CASRPGQGAQDTQYF	TGTGCCAGCCGTCCGGGACAGGGGGCGCAAGATACGCAGTATTTT
TRBV14	NA	TRBJ1-1	NA	CASSQQGNTEAFF	TGTGCCAGCAGCCAACAGGGTAACACTGAAGCTTTCTTT
TRBV19	NA	TRBJ1-2	TRBD1	CASSILGVGPGGQANYGYTF	TGTGCCAGTAGTATTTTGGGGGTAGGGCCAGGGGGACAAGCTAACTATGGCTACACCTTC
TRBV19	NA	TRBJ1-4	NA	CASSMGGTQKLFF	TGTGCCAGTAGTATGGGAGGGACCCAAAAACTGTTTTTT
TRBV6-1	NA	TRBJ2-7	NA	CASSEPVAGGYEQYF	TGTGCCAGCAGTGAACCGGTTGCGGGCGGCTACGAGCAGTACTTC
TRBV15	once	TRBJ2-1	NA	CATSRMREAGASSYNEQFF	TGTGCCACCAGCAGAATGAGGGAGGCGGGTGCAAGCTCCTACAATGAGCAGTTCTTC
TRBV4-2	NA	TRBJ2-7	TRBD2	CASSQELAGAYEQYF	TGTGCCAGCAGCCAAGAACTAGCGGGGGCCTACGAGCAGTACTTC
TRBV27	NA	TRBJ2-1	TRBD2	CASSLSAGGRPNEQFF	TGTGCCAGCAGTTTATCGGCCGGCGGGAGGCCCAATGAGCAGTTCTTC
TRBV20-1	NA	TRBJ2-5	NA	CSARSQETQYF	TGCAGTGCTAGATCTCAAGAGACCCAGTACTTC
TRBV9	few	TRBJ2-5	NA	CASSVAGVGETQYF	TGTGCCAGCAGCGTAGCGGGGGTAGGGGAGACCCAGTACTTC
TRBV6-2/TRBV6-3	NA	TRBJ2-5	NA	CASSYSRTPQETQYF	TGTGCCAGCAGTTACTCGAGGACACCTCAAGAGACCCAGTACTTC